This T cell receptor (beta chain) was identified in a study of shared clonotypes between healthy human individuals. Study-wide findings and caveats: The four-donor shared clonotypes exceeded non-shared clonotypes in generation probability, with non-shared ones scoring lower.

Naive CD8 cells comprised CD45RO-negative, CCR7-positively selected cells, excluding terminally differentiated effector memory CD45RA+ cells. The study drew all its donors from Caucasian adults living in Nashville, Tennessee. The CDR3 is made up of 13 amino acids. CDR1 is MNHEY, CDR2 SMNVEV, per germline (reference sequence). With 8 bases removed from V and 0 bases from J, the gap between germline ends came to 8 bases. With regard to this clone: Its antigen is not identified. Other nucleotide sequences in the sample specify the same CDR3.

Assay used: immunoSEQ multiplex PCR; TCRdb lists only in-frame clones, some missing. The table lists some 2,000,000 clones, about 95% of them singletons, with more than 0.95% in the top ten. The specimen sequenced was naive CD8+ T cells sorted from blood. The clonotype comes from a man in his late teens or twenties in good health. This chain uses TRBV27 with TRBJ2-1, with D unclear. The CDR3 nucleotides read TGTGCCAGCGGGGAAAGCTCCTACAATGAGCAGTTCTTC. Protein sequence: CASGESSYNEQFF.